Following are 25 T cell receptor beta chains from one sample sequenced in a study of blood T cell repertoires in COVID-19. Sequencing was performed with immunoSEQ multiplex PCR; in TCRdb, only in-frame clones are kept and a portion is missing. Among about 39,000 clones listed, roughly four fifths were seen once. Source material: peripheral blood. The receptors were sampled from a human donor in a cohort sampled during active or convalescent COVID-19. The donor label of this sample is uncertain.

The rearrangement links TRBV9 to TRBJ1-2; perhaps TRBD1 as D (6 bases). V gave up 3 bases and J gave up 8 bases, with 17 bases separating them. This CDR3 contains 14 residues. CDR1 is SGDLS and CDR2 is YYNGEE in the germline V gene. The CDR3 DNA reads as TGTGCCAGCAGCGAGAATTATAGGCAGGGGGGCTACACCTTC. Translating it yields CASSENYRQGGYTF.

The genes are TRBV12-3 or TRBV12-4 and TRBJ2-1; a possible D gene is TRBD1 (5 bases). The length of the CDR3 is 13 residues. V lost 3 bases, J lost 3 bases, and 6 bases lay in between. The DNA for the CDR3 is TGTGCCAGCAGTTTGGACATCTACAATGAGCAGTTCTTC. Amino acid sequence: CASSLDIYNEQFF.

The V and J genes are TRBV3-1 (or the pseudogene TRBV3-2) and TRBJ1-1, with 8 bases matching TRBD1. The V gene's germline CDR1 is LGHDT and CDR2 YNNKEL (reference sequence). The CDR3 is 14 amino acids. With 6 bases clipped from V and 4 bases from J, the junction kept 7 bases outside the gene matches. CDR3 nucleotides: TGTGCCAGCAGTCGCGGACAGGGAAGCACTGAAGCTTTCTTT. Encoded protein: CASSRGQGSTEAFF.

The J gene is TRBJ1-2, the V gene TRBV29-1; D is unclear. V gave up 0 bases and J gave up 6 bases, with 8 bases separating them. The CDR3 loop spans 12 amino acids. Germline V gene data show CDR1 as SQVTM and CDR2 as ANQGSEA. The CDR3 protein is CSVEEAGNGYTF. CDR3 bases: TGCAGCGTTGAAGAGGCAGGAAATGGCTACACCTTC.

V is TRBV19 and J is TRBJ1-5, with a tentative D call TRBD1 (5 bases). Trimming removed 7 bases at V and 7 bases at J, with 11 bases between. The CDR3 covers 12 residues. The germline V gene encodes CDR1 LNHDA and CDR2 SQIVND (reference sequence). The CDR3 coding sequence is TGTGCCAGTATGGGGGGAGGACAGCCCCAGCATTTT. Amino acid sequence: CASMGGGQPQHF.

J is TRBJ2-3 and V is TRBV7-2; 11 bases are a match to TRBD2. Trimming at V came to 4 bases and at J to 4 bases, leaving 16 bases not matched to a gene. Germline V CDR1 and CDR2: SGHTA, FQGNSA. The CDR3 length is 19 residues. CDR3 coding DNA: TGTGCCAGCAGCTCACGCGGGATTCTAGCGGGAGGACATTCAGATACGCAGTATTTT. It codes for CASSSRGILAGGHSDTQYF.

The genes are TRBV11-2 and TRBJ1-1, with unresolved D. V dropped 4 bases and J dropped 9 bases, with 9 bases sitting between them. The CDR3 has 11 amino acids. Germline V gives CDR1 SGHAT, CDR2 FQNNGV. As DNA, the CDR3 is TGTGCCAGCAGCTCGGGATTGAAAGCTTTCTTT. This codes for CASSSGLKAFF.

This clone was observed a single time. This sequence joins TRBV5-1 and TRBJ2-7, with 11 bases matching TRBD2. V was clipped by 7 bases and J by 6 bases; unmatched bases: 12. The germline V gene has CDR1 SGHRS and CDR2 YFSETQ. This CDR3 region has 15 residues. CDR3 in amino acids: CASLPTSGAQSEQYF. CDR3 DNA sequence: TGCGCCAGCCTCCCGACTAGCGGGGCCCAAAGCGAGCAGTACTTC. The variable domain in full, completed from reference TRBV5-1 and TRBJ2-7, reads KAGVTQTPRYLIKTRGQQVTLSCSPISGHRSVSWYQQTPGQGLQFLFEYFSETQRNKGNFPGRFSGRQFSNSRSEMNVSTLELGDSALYLCASLPTSGAQSEQYFGPGTRLTVT.

The CDR3 DNA is TGCGCCAGCAGCCAAATGACAGGAGCGCAAGAGACCCAGTACTTC. Translated, it gives CASSQMTGAQETQYF. The chain is built from TRBV4-3 and TRBJ2-5, with D perhaps matching TRBD1 (6 bases). Germline-derived CDR1 and CDR2 are LGHNA and YSLEER. The CDR3 is 15 amino acids. V was shortened by 2 bases and J by 2 bases, with 12 bases between the two germline ends.

The V and J genes are TRBV5-1 and TRBJ2-1, with TRBD2 matching 8 bases. V trimming: 8 bases; J trimming: 4 bases; junction bases outside the gene matches: 5. The CDR3 runs 13 residues. Germline V gene lookup returns CDR1 SGHRS and CDR2 YFSETQ. The CDR3, as DNA: TGCGCCAGTAAAGCGGGAGCTTACAATGAGCAGTTCTTC. It yields the protein CASKAGAYNEQFF.

This chain joins TRBV30 and TRBJ2-5; maybe TRBD2 (5 bases). The CDR3 spans 14 residues. CDR1 is GTSNPN and CDR2 is SVGIG in the germline V gene (reference sequence). Between the trimmed V and J ends, which lost 0 bases and 4 bases, there was a span of 12 bases. The CDR3 region has the DNA TGTGCCTGGAGTGTACTGGCCCGGGGAGAGACCCAGTACTTC. Translating gives CAWSVLARGETQYF. The full variable domain, rest sourced from reference TRBV30 and TRBJ2-5, is SQTIHQWPATLVQPVGSPLSLECTVEGTSNPNLYWYRQAAGRGLQLLFYSVGIGQISSEVPQNLSASRPQDRQFILSSKKLLLSDSGFYLCAWSVLARGETQYFGPGTRLLVL.

The chain uses TRBV4-1 and TRBJ2-3; TRBD1 matches at 9 bases. Unmatched junction bases numbered 7, after V lost 4 bases and J lost 2 bases. Per germline, CDR1 MGHRA and CDR2 YSYEKL. This CDR3 has 16 residues. CDR3: CASSRTGTGSTDTQYF. The CDR3 DNA reads as TGCGCCAGCAGCCGTACCGGGACAGGGTCCACAGATACGCAGTATTTT.

As DNA, the CDR3 is TGTGCCTGGAGTGTACAGGGACAGGGGGGCTATGGCTACACCTTC. The encoded protein is CAWSVQGQGGYGYTF. The chain has TRBV30 and TRBJ1-2; 11 bases match TRBD1. Trimming removed 0 bases from V and 4 bases from J; junction bases left unmatched: 4. This CDR3 spans 15 amino acids. Germline CDR1 is GTSNPN and CDR2 is SVGIG (reference sequence).

The V and J genes are TRBV4-3 and TRBJ2-3; the D gene is possibly TRBD2 (6 bases). V was pared by 0 bases and J by 0 bases, with 7 bases between. CDR1 and CDR2 (germline): LGHNA, YSLEER. The CDR3 spans 15 residues. CDR3 region: CASSQDAGSTDTQYF. The CDR3 coding sequence is TGCGCCAGCAGCCAAGATGCGGGGAGCACAGATACGCAGTATTTT.

V gene TRBV21-1 combines with J gene TRBJ1-1; whether TRBD1, the table's D call, matches the DNA was not checked. TRBV21-1 is termed a pseudogene. The CDR3 totals 16 residues. In DNA, the CDR3 is TGTGCCAGCTCTCCAAGGACAGGGGGCGAGTGCGCTGAAGCTTTCTTT. Encoded protein: CASSPRTGGECAEAFF.

This clone was counted a single time. This chain uses TRBV3-1 (or the pseudogene TRBV3-2) with TRBJ2-7, with 8 bases that match TRBD2. From germline, CDR1 is LGHDT and CDR2 YNNKEL (reference sequence). This CDR3 has 15 amino acids. V was clipped by 2 bases and J by 7 bases; unmatched bases: 10. CDR3 nucleotides: TGTGCCAGCAGCCAATCCGAGCGGGAGTGGGGGGAGCAGTACTTC. Translated: CASSQSEREWGEQYF.

This chain joins TRBV13 and TRBJ2-3; possible D gene TRBD1, 5 bases. CDR1 PRHDT and CDR2 FYEKMQ come from the germline V gene (reference sequence). The ends were cut back, 5 bases at V and 1 base at J, with 10 bases in the middle. The CDR3 runs to 14 residues. The CDR3 loop reads CASSERQRTDTQYF. CDR3 sequence (DNA): TGTGCCAGCAGCGAACGACAGCGCACAGATACGCAGTATTTT.

The chain employs TRBV7-9 and TRBJ1-1, with D hard to call. The CDR3 is 14 residues long. Per germline, CDR1 SEHNR and CDR2 FQNEAQ (reference sequence). V dropped 5 bases and J dropped 7 bases, with 17 bases sitting between them. The CDR3 DNA reads TGTGCCAGCAGCCGCTTAGGGAGGGAGGGTGAAGCTTTCTTT. Amino acid sequence: CASSRLGREGEAFF.

The chain recombines TRBV29-1 with TRBJ1-2; D might be TRBD1 (6 bases). V was shortened by 2 bases and J by 0 bases, with 13 bases between the two germline ends. This CDR3 spans 15 amino acids. Germline CDR1 is SQVTM and CDR2 is ANQGSEA. The CDR3 coding sequence is TGCAGCGTTGAACTTTGGGGGCGAACTAACTATGGCTACACCTTC. It encodes CSVELWGRTNYGYTF.

V gene TRBV7-9 combines with J gene TRBJ2-5; 10 nucleotides agree with TRBD1. J was trimmed by 3 bases and V by 1 base; bases with no gene match: 8. Looked up from germline, CDR1 is SEHNR and CDR2 is FQNEAQ (reference sequence). The CDR3 totals 17 residues. The CDR3 DNA is TGTGCCAGCAGCTTAGGCTCCGGGACAGGGGTGAAAGAGACCCAGTACTTC. Translating gives CASSLGSGTGVKETQYF.

This clone has more than one count but fewer than ten. The chain links TRBV6-2 or TRBV6-3 to TRBJ2-7; maybe TRBD1 (5 bases). The CDR3 contains 13 residues. The V and J ends lost 5 bases and 7 bases respectively, with 15 bases between them. The germline gives CDR1 MNHEY, CDR2 SVGEGT. The CDR3 sequence: CASSTTARWEQYF. Here the CDR3 DNA reads TGTGCCAGCAGTACGACAGCCCGCTGGGAGCAGTACTTC.

The chain joins TRBV6-5 to TRBJ2-4; TRBD1 aligns across 9 bases. Unmatched junction bases numbered 3, after V lost 2 bases and J lost 1 base. This CDR3 region has 16 residues. Germline CDR1 is MNHEY and CDR2 is SVGAGI. This chain's CDR3 is CASSYVGQGAKNIQYF. The CDR3 DNA is TGTGCCAGCAGTTACGTGGGACAGGGTGCCAAAAACATTCAGTACTTC.

Only a few counts were recorded for this clone. The chain links TRBV19 to TRBJ2-7, with 8 bases matching TRBD2. Germline V gene sequence: CDR1 LNHDA, CDR2 SQIVND (reference sequence). J was trimmed by 3 bases and V by 5 bases; bases with no gene match: 9. The CDR3 runs 15 residues. CDR3 region: CASSSGLAGLYEQYF. DNA for the CDR3: TGTGCCAGTAGTTCCGGGCTAGCGGGTCTCTACGAGCAGTACTTC.

This clone was counted only a few times. The rearrangement joins TRBV30 to TRBJ1-2, with TRBD1 matching over 9 bases. The CDR3 has 14 residues. The germline CDR1 and CDR2 sequences are GTSNPN and SVGIG (reference sequence). V gave up 1 base and J gave up 8 bases; unmatched junction bases: 8. The CDR3, as DNA: TGTGCCTGGAGTGGGATACAGGGGGCGGTAGGCTACACCTTC. As protein: CAWSGIQGAVGYTF.

The chain has TRBV19 and TRBJ1-2; 10 bases are a match to TRBD1. The CDR3 is 16 residues long. V dropped 3 bases and J dropped 3; count of bases not matched to a gene: 7. Germline CDR1 reads LNHDA; CDR2 reads SQIVND (reference sequence). The CDR3 bases are TGTGCCAGTAGTATCACTGGGACAGGGGCCCACTATGGCTACACCTTC. Its translation: CASSITGTGAHYGYTF.